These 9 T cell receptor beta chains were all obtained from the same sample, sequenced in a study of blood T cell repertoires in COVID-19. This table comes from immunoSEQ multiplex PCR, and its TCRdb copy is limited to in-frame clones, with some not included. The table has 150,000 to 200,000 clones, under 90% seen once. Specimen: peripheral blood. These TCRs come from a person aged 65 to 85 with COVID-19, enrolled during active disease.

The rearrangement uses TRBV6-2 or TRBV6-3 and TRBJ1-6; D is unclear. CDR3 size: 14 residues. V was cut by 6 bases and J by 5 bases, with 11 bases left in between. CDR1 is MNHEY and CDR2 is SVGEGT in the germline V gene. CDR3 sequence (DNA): TGTGCCAGCAGCGCCAACAGACATAATTCACCCCTCCACTTT. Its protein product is CASSANRHNSPLHF.

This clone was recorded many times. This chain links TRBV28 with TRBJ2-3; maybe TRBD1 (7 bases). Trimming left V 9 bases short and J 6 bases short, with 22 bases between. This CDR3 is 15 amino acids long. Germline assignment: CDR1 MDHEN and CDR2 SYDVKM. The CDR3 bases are TGTGCCAGTCTACCGCTAGGGGCAGGGGGGGATACGCAGTATTTT. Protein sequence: CASLPLGAGGDTQYF.

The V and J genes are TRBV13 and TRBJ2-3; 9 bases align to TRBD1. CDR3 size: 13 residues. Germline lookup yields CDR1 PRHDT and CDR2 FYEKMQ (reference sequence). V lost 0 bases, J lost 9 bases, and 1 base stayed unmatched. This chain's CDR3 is CASSLGGTGTQYF. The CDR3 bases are TGTGCCAGCAGCTTAGGAGGGACAGGGACGCAGTATTTT.

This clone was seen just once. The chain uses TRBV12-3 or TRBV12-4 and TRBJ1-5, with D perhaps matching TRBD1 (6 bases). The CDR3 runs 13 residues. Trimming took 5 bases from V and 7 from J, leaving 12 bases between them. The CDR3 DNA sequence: TGTGCCAGCAGTAAACAGGGAACACAGCCCCAGCATTTT. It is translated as CASSKQGTQPQHF.

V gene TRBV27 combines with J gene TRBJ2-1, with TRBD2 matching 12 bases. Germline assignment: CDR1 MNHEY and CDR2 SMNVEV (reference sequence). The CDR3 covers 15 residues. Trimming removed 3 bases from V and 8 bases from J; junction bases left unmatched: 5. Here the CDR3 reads CASSLTSGRIHEQFF. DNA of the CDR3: TGTGCCAGCAGTTTGACTAGCGGGAGAATACATGAGCAGTTCTTC.

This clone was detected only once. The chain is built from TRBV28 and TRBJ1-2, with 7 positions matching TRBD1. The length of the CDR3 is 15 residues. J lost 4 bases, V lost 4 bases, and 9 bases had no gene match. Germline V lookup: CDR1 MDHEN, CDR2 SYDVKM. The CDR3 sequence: CASSSTTGYSYGYTF. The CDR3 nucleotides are TGTGCCAGCAGTTCAACGACAGGGTATAGCTATGGCTACACCTTC.

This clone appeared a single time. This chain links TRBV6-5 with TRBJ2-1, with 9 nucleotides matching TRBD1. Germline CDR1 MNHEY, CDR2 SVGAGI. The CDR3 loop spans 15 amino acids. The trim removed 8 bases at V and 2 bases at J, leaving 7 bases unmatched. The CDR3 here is CASGGQGPTYNEQFF. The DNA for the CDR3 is TGTGCCAGCGGGGGACAGGGACCTACCTACAATGAGCAGTTCTTC.

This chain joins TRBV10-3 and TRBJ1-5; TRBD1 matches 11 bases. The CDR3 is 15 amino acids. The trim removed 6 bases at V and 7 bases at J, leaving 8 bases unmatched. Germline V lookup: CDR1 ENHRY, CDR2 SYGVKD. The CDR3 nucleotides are TGTGCCATCAGCGCTGGACAGGGGGCAGGACAGCCCCAGCATTTT. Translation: CAISAGQGAGQPQHF.

For the CDR3, the DNA is TGTGCCAGCAGCCAAGACAGGGTGTTTAATTCACCCCTCCACTTT. It encodes CASSQDRVFNSPLHF. V usage is TRBV14 and J usage is TRBJ1-6; possible D gene TRBD1, 5 bases. CDR3 length equals 15 residues. V shed 0 bases and J shed 6 bases, with 9 bases lying between them. The germline CDR1 and CDR2 sequences are SGHDN and FVKESK.